This entry lists 18 T cell receptor beta chains sequenced from one sample in a study of blood T cells in healthy people across ages. The use of a sample-barcoded 5' primer and a J-beta primer mix characterized a second PCR of roughly 6 to 12 cycles. One entry per CDR3 protein results from TCRdb running MiXCR on the 5' RACE reads. The table includes hundreds of thousands of distinct CDR3 sequences, roughly 25% detected once. The data also belong to a second study, concerning T cells of mothers and their children.

Sequenced material: blood. The receptors were sampled from a boy under 18 in good health.

This chain's CDR3 is CASNGGGAGETQYF. CDR3 DNA sequence: TGTGCCAGCAACGGCGGGGGGGCCGGGGAGACCCAGTACTTC. This rearrangement joins TRBV27 to TRBJ2-5, with 9 nucleotides matching TRBD2. Germline CDR1 and CDR2: MNHEY and SMNVEV (reference sequence). CDR3 size: 14 residues. The V gene end was trimmed by 7 bases and the J gene end by 5 bases; junction bases not matched to a gene: 8.

On this clonotype: One end of the junction is discordant with germline, which a read error may explain. The chain recombines TRBV9 with TRBJ1-6; 9 bases map to TRBD1. The CDR3 extends over 14 amino acids. Germline-derived CDR1 and CDR2 are SGDLS and YYNGEE. CDR3 amino acids: CASSSGTGNSPLRF. The DNA for the CDR3 is TGTGCCAGCAGCTCCGGGACAGGGAATTCACCCCTCCGCTTT.

In this sample, this clonotype turned up a few times. This chain uses TRBV10-3 with TRBJ2-5; D is uncertain. V was cut by 3 bases and J by 4 bases, with 6 bases left in between. Germline V gene data show CDR1 as ENHRY and CDR2 as SYGVKD. The CDR3 totals 12 residues. This CDR3 reads CAISEDGETQYF. CDR3 bases: TGTGCCATCAGTGAAGACGGAGAGACCCAGTACTTC.

The V gene is TRBV20-1, the J gene TRBJ2-5, with TRBD1 matching over 7 bases. The V segment lost 2 bases and the J segment 4 bases; nucleotides outside the gene matches: 13. Germline V gene sequence: CDR1 DFQATT, CDR2 SNEGSKA (reference sequence). The CDR3 consists of 16 residues. In DNA form, the CDR3 reads TGCAGTGCTAGACAATTCGGGACCCCAGGGGGAGAGACCCAGTACTTC. Translation: CSARQFGTPGGETQYF.

This clonotype has a handful of counts. This chain uses TRBV20-1 with TRBJ1-4; D is ambiguous. V was shortened by 3 bases and J by 5 bases, with 13 bases between the two germline ends. The germline CDR1 and CDR2 sequences are DFQATT and SNEGSKA (reference sequence). CDR3 length: 14 residues. For the CDR3, the DNA is TGCAGTGCTAGGGGGTCGGGCCTCAATGAAAAACTGTTTTTT. Translated, it gives CSARGSGLNEKLFF.

The chain uses TRBV30 and TRBJ1-1, with D perhaps TRBD1 (5 bases). Trimming shortened V by 4 bases and J by 4 bases, and 13 bases separated the two germline ends. Germline CDR1 reads GTSNPN; CDR2 reads SVGIG (reference sequence). The CDR3 length is 13 residues. The CDR3 DNA reads as TGTGCCTGGAAAGGGGAGGAGGGCACTGAAGCTTTCTTT. Protein sequence: CAWKGEEGTEAFF.

The chain carries TRBV12-5 and TRBJ2-7, with 9 bases matching TRBD2. The V gene's germline CDR1 is LGHNT and CDR2 FRNRAP. Trimming took 0 bases from V and 0 from J; bases not matched to a gene: 6. This CDR3 comprises 17 residues. CDR3 in DNA: TGTGCTAGTGGTTTGGTAAGGGCTAGCGGGGACTCCTACGAGCAGTACTTC. Its translation: CASGLVRASGDSYEQYF.

The chain is built from TRBV10-3 and TRBJ1-6; D gene uncertain. The CDR3 covers 14 residues. V lost 6 bases and J 7 bases, leaving 13 bases between the germline ends. Per germline, CDR1 ENHRY and CDR2 SYGVKD. DNA of the CDR3: TGTGCCATCAGCCGCGACATGAACAATTCACCCCTCCACTTT. This gives the protein CAISRDMNNSPLHF.

This clonotype occurred a few times. The gene calls are TRBV7-2 and TRBJ2-5, with TRBD2 identical over 11 bases. The CDR3 is made up of 15 amino acids. Germline-derived CDR1 and CDR2 are SGHTA and FQGNSA. V shed 1 base, J shed 9 bases, and the junction held 7 bases outside the gene matches. DNA of the CDR3: TGTGCCAGCAGCTTAGGACTAGCGGGAACGGGGGCCCAGTACTTC. As protein: CASSLGLAGTGAQYF.

Concerning this clonotype: A junction boundary mismatches the germline segment, possibly from a read error. This sequence joins TRBV2 and TRBJ2-1; the D gene is possibly TRBD2 (5 bases). Looked up from germline, CDR1 is SNHLY and CDR2 is FYNNEI. The CDR3 has 14 residues. CDR3 in amino acids: CATQTKSSYNEQFF. In DNA form, the CDR3 reads TGCGCCACCCAGACTAAGTCTTCCTACAATGAGCAGTTCTTC.

This sequence joins TRBV12-3 or TRBV12-4 and TRBJ2-6, with 11 bases lining up with TRBD2. Losses at the gene ends were 4 bases for V and 0 bases for J; bases not matched to a gene: 2. This CDR3 has 17 residues. CDR3 in amino acids: CASSSGTSGSGANVLTF. The DNA of the CDR3 is TGTGCCAGCAGTTCCGGGACTAGCGGCTCTGGGGCCAACGTCCTGACTTTC.

The table lists this clonotype with a few counts. The chain combines TRBV19 with TRBJ1-4; D might be TRBD1 (6 bases). CDR3 length: 14 residues. Germline V gene data show CDR1 as LNHDA and CDR2 as SQIVND (reference sequence). The V end was cut by 9 bases, the J end by 6 bases, with 17 bases between. The CDR3: CASSNRVGDEKLFF. DNA of the CDR3: TGTGCCAGCTCGAACAGGGTTGGGGATGAAAAACTGTTTTTT.

About this clonotype: As the CDR3 is not closed by the conserved phenylalanine or tryptophan, this likely results from a read error. The gene calls are TRBV20-1 and TRBJ1-6; D remains ambiguous. Germline values: CDR1 DFQATT, CDR2 SNEGSKA (reference sequence). V lost 0 bases to trimming and J lost 0 bases, with 12 bases between them. This CDR3 comprises 17 residues. CDR3 sequence reads: CSARDARGSSYNSPLHS. The CDR3 coding sequence is TGCAGTGCTAGAGATGCCCGAGGGAGCTCCTATAATTCACCCCTCCACTCT.

This clonotype was observed a few times. The chain joins TRBV12-3 or TRBV12-4 to TRBJ2-6, with 8 bases aligning to TRBD1. V gave up 5 bases and J gave up 0 bases; unmatched junction bases: 6. This CDR3 is built from 17 residues. Here the CDR3 DNA reads TGTGCCAGCAGTACGACAGGGGTACTCTCTGGGGCCAACGTCCTGACTTTC. Its translation: CASSTTGVLSGANVLTF.

As DNA, the CDR3 is TGTGCCAGCTCACCATCTCAGGGGTGGGCCAAAAACATTCAGTACTTC. Amino acid sequence: CASSPSQGWAKNIQYF. This chain links TRBV18 with TRBJ2-4, with D perhaps matching TRBD1 (6 bases). Trimming left V 2 bases short and J 1 base short, with 12 bases between. CDR1 KGHSH and CDR2 LQKENI come from the germline V gene. This CDR3 has 16 residues.

This chain links TRBV10-3 with TRBJ2-3, with D uncertain. CDR1 is ENHRY and CDR2 is SYGVKD in the germline V gene. The CDR3 sequence is 13 residues long. Trimming shortened V by 0 bases and J by 6 bases, and 7 bases separated the two germline ends. The CDR3 loop is CAISESRADTQYF. CDR3 coding DNA: TGTGCCATCAGTGAGTCCCGGGCGGATACGCAGTATTTT.

This clonotype was detected only a few times. The chain couples TRBV20-1 to TRBJ2-5, with D maybe TRBD1 (6 bases). The CDR3 is 16 residues long. Trimming pared 0 bases from V and 2 bases from J, leaving 16 bases between. The germline CDR1 and CDR2 sequences are DFQATT and SNEGSKA (reference sequence). Here the CDR3 reads CSAREGWGTSQETQYF. The CDR3 DNA sequence: TGCAGTGCTAGAGAAGGGTGGGGGACATCGCAAGAGACCCAGTACTTC.

The chain couples TRBV12-3 or TRBV12-4 to TRBJ2-6; D uncertain. The CDR3 contains 16 residues. V lost 6 bases and J lost 0, with 12 bases in between. This CDR3 is CASSPGRTSGANVLTF. CDR3 bases: TGTGCCAGCAGCCCTGGACGGACCTCTGGGGCCAACGTCCTGACTTTC.